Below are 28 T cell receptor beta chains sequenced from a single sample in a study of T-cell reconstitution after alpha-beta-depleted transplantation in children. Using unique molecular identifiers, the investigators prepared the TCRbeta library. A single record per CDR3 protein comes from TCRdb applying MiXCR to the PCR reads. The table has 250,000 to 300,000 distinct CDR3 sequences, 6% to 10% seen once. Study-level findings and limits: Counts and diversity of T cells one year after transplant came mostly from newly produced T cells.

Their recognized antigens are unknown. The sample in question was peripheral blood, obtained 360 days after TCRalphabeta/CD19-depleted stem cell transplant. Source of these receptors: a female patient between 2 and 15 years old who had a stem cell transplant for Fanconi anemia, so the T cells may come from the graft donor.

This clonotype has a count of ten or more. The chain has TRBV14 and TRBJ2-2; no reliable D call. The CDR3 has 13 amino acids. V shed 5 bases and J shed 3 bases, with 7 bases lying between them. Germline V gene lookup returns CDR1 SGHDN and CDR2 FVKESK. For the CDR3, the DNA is TGTGCCAGCAGCGGGATTGACACCGGGGAGCTGTTTTTT. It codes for CASSGIDTGELFF.

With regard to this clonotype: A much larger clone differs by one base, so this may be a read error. Here the CDR3 reads CASSQASRGTSDTQYF. For the CDR3, the DNA is TGTGCCAGCAGCCAAGCGTCCCGGGGGACGTCAGATACGCAGTATTTT. The V gene is TRBV3-1, the J gene TRBJ2-3; weak D call: TRBD2 (6 bases). Germline CDR1 LGHDT, CDR2 YNNKEL (reference sequence). This CDR3 comprises 16 residues. Trimming shortened V by 1 base and J by 4 bases, and 15 bases separated the two germline ends.

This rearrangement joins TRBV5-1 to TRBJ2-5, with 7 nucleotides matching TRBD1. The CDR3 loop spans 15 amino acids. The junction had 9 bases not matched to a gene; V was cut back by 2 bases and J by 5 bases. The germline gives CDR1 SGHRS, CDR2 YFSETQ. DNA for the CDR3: TGCGCCAGCAGCTTCTTCCCGACAGGGCAGGAGACCCAGTACTTC. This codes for CASSFFPTGQETQYF.

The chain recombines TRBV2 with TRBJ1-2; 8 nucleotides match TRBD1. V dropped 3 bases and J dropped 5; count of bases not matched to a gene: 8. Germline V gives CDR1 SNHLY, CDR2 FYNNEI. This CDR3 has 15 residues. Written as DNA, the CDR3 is TGTGCCAGCAGTGATCCCAGGGGGCAGGGATATGGCTACACCTTC. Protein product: CASSDPRGQGYGYTF.

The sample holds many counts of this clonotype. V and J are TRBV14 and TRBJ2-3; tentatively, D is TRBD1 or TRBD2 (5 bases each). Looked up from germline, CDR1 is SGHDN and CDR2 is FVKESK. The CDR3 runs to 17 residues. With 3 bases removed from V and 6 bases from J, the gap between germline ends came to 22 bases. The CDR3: CASSHGLRAPKGDTQYF. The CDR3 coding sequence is TGTGCCAGCAGCCATGGTTTGCGGGCTCCAAAGGGGGATACGCAGTATTTT.

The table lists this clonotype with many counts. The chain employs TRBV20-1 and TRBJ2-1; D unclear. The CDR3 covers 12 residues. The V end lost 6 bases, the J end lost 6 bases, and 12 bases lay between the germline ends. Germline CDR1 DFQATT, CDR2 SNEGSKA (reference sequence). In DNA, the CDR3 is TGCAGTGCCGGGCGGCGGATCAATGAGCAGTTCTTC. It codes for CSAGRRINEQFF.

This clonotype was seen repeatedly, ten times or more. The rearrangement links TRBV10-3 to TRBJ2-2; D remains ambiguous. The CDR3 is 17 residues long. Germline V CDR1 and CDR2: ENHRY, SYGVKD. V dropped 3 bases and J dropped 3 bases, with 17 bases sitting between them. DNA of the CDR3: TGTGCCATCAGTGACCGGACCAGTCAATGGGACACCGGGGAGCTGTTTTTT. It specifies CAISDRTSQWDTGELFF.

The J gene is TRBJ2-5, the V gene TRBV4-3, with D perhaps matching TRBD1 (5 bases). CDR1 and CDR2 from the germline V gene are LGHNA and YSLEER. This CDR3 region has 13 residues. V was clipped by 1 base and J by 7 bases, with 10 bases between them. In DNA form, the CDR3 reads TGCGCCAGCAGCCAAGTTAGCCAGGGGACCCAGTACTTC. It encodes CASSQVSQGTQYF.

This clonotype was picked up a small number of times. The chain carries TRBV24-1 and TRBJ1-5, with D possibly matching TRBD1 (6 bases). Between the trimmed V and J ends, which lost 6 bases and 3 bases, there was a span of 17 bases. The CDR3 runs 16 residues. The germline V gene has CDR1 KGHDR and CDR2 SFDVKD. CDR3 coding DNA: TGTGCCACCAGTCATCGGGACAACAAAAACAATCAGCCCCAGCATTTT. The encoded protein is CATSHRDNKNNQPQHF.

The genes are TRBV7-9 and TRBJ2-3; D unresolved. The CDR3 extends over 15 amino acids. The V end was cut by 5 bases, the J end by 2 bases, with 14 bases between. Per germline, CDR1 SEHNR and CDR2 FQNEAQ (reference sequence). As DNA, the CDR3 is TGTGCCAGCAGCCCCGGGCCTTCGTACACAGATACGCAGTATTTT. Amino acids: CASSPGPSYTDTQYF.

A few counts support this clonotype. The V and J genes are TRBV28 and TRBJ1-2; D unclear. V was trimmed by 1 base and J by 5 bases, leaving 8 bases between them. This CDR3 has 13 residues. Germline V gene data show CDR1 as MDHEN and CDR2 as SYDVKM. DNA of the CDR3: TGTGCCAGCAGTTTATTGGCAGAGTATGGCTACACCTTC. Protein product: CASSLLAEYGYTF.

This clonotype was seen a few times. The CDR3 sequence: CASSGGIEREQFF. The CDR3 DNA is TGTGCCAGCAGCGGTGGAATTGAGCGTGAGCAGTTCTTC. The chain combines TRBV9 with TRBJ2-1; no reliable D call. In germline, CDR1 is SGDLS, CDR2 YYNGEE. The CDR3 is 13 residues long. The V gene lost 3 bases and the J gene lost 9 bases, with 13 bases spanning the gap. The whole variable domain, remainder taken from reference TRBV9 and TRBJ2-1, is DSGVTQTPKHLITATGQRVTLRCSPRSGDLSVYWYQQSLDQGLQFLIQYYNGEERAKGNILERFSAQQFPDLHSELNLSSLELGDSALYFCASSGGIEREQFFGPGTRLTVL.

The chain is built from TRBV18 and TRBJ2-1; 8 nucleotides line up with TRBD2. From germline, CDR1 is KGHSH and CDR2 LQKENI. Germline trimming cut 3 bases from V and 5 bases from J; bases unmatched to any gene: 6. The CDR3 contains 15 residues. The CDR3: CASSPLTSGNNEQFF. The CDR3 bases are TGTGCCAGCTCACCTCTAACTAGCGGAAACAATGAGCAGTTCTTC.

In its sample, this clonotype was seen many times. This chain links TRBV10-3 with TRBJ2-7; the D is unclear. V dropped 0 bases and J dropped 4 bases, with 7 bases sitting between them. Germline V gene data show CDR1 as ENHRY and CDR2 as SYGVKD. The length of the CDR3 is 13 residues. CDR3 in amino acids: CAISESMTYEQYV. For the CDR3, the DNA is TGTGCCATCAGTGAGTCGATGACTTACGAGCAGTACGTC.

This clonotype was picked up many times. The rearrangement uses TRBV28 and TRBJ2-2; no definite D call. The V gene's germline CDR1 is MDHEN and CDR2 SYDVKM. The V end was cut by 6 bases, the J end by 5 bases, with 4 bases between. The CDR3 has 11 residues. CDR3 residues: CASRTTGELFF. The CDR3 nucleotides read TGTGCCAGCAGAACGACCGGGGAGCTGTTTTTT.

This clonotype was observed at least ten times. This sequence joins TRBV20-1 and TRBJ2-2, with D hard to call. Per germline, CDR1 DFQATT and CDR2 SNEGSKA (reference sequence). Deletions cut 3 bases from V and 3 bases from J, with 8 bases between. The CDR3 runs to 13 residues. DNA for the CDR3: TGCAGTGCTAGTCACCAGCACACCGGGGAGCTGTTTTTT. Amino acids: CSASHQHTGELFF.

CDR3 loop: CGGQGYFYEQYF. CDR3 in DNA: TGTGGGGGACAGGGGTATTTCTACGAGCAGTACTTC. This chain joins TRBV19 and TRBJ2-7; TRBD1 matches 10 bases. Germline assignment: CDR1 LNHDA and CDR2 SQIVND (reference sequence). The length of the CDR3 is 12 residues.

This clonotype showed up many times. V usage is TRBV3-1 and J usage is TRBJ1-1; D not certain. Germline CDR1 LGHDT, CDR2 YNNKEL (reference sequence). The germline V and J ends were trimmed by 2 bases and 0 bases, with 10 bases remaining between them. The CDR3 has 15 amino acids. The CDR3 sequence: CASSQSSWLNTEAFF. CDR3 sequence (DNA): TGTGCCAGCAGCCAATCATCGTGGTTGAACACTGAAGCTTTCTTT.

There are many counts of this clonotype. The CDR3, as DNA: TGCGCCAGCAGCCCCCAGACAGGGGGCGCGGGAGCTTTCTTT. This codes for CASSPQTGGAGAFF. This rearrangement joins TRBV5-1 to TRBJ1-1; 10 bases agree with TRBD1. The germline V gene has CDR1 SGHRS and CDR2 YFSETQ. The CDR3 extends over 14 amino acids. Trimming removed 4 bases from V and 10 bases from J; junction bases left unmatched: 10.

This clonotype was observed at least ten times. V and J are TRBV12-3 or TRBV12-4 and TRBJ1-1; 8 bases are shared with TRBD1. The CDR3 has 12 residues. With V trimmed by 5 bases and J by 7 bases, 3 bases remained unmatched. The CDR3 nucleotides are TGTGCCAGCAGTCTAACAGGGGGTGAAGCTTTCTTT. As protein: CASSLTGGEAFF.

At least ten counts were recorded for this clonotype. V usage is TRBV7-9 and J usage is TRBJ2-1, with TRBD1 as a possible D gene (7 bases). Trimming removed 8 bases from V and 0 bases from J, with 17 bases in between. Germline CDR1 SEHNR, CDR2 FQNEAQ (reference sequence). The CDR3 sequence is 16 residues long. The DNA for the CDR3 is TGTGCCAGCGCCCAGGGGGGACCGAGCTCCTACAATGAGCAGTTCTTC. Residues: CASAQGGPSSYNEQFF.

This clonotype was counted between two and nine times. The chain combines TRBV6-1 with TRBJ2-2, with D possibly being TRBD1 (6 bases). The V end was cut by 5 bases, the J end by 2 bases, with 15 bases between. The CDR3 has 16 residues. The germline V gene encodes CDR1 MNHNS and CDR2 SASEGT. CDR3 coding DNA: TGTGCCAGCAGTCCCAGACAGGTCATCAACACCGGGGAGCTGTTTTTT. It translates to CASSPRQVINTGELFF.

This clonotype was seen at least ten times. The CDR3 sequence is CASSAPGQGYNEQFF. The CDR3 region has the DNA TGTGCCAGCAGCGCACCGGGACAGGGCTACAATGAGCAGTTCTTC. The chain carries TRBV9 and TRBJ2-1, with 9 positions matching TRBD1. The ends lost 3 bases at V and 3 bases at J; junction bases unmatched: 4. Germline CDR1 and CDR2: SGDLS and YYNGEE. The CDR3 spans 15 residues.

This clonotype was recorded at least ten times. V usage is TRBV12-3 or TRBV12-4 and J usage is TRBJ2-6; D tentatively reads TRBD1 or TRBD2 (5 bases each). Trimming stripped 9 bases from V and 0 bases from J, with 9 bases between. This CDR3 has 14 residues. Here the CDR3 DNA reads TGTGCCAGTGGGGACGGCTCTGGGGCCAACGTCCTGACTTTC. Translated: CASGDGSGANVLTF.

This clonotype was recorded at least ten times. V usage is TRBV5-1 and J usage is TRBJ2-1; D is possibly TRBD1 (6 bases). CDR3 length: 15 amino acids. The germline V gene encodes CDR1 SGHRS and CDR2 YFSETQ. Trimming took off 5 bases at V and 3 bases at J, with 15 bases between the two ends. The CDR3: CASSLDSPFYNEQFF. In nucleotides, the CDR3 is TGCGCCAGCAGTCTGGACAGCCCGTTCTACAATGAGCAGTTCTTC.

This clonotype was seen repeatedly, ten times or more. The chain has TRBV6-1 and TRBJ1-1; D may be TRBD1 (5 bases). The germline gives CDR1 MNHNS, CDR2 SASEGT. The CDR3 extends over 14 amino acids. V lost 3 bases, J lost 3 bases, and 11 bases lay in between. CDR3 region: CASSEGGGDTEAFF. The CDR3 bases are TGTGCCAGCAGTGAGGGGGGAGGGGACACTGAAGCTTTCTTT.

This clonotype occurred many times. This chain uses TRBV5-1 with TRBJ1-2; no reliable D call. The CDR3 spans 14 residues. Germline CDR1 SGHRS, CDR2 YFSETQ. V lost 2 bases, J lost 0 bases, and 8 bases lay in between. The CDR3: CASSFPGANYGYTF. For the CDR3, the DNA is TGCGCCAGCAGCTTTCCAGGAGCTAACTATGGCTACACCTTC.

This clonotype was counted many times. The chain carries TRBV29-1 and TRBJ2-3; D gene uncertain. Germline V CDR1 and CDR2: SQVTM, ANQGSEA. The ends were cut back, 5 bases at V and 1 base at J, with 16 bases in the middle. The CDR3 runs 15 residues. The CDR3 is CSVQPPLAGTDTQYF. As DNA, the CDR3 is TGCAGCGTTCAACCCCCCTTGGCAGGCACAGATACGCAGTATTTT.